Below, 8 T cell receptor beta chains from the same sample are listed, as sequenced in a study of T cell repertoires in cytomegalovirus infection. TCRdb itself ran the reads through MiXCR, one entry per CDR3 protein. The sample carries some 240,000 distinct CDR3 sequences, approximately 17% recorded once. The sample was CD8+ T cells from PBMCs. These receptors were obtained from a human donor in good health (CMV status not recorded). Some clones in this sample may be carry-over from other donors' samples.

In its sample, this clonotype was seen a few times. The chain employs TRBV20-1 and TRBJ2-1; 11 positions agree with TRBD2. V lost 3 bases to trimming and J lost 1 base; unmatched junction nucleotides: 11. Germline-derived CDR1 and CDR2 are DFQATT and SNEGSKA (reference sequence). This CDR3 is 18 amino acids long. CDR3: CSASGTSGWSSSYNEQFF. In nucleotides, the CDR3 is TGCAGTGCTAGCGGGACTAGCGGTTGGAGTTCGTCCTACAATGAGCAGTTCTTC.

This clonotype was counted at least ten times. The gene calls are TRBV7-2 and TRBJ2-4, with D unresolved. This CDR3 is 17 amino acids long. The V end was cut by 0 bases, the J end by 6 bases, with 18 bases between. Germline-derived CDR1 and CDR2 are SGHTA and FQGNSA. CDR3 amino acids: CASSLAGSPNPRNIQYF. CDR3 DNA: TGTGCCAGCAGCTTAGCCGGTTCGCCGAACCCTCGAAACATTCAGTACTTC.

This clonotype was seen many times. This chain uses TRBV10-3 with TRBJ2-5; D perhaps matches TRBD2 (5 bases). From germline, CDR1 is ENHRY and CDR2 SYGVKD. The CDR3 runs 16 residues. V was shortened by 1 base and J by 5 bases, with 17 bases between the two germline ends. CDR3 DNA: TGTGCCATCAGTGAGTTATCAGCGGACGCGAGGGAGACCCAGTACTTC. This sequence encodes CAISELSADARETQYF.

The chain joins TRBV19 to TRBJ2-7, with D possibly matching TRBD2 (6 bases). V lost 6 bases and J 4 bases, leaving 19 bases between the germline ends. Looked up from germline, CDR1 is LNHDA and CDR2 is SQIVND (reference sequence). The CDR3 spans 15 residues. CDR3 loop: CASRLSGTLLYEQYF. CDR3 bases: TGTGCCAGTAGATTATCAGGGACTCTTCTGTACGAGCAGTACTTC.

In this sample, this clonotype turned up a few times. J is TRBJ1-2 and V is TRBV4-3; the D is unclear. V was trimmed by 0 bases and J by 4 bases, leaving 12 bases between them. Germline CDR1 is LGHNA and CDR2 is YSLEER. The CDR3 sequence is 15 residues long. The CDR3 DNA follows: TGCGCCAGCAGCCAAGATGAAAAGGGCTTCTATGGCTACACCTTC. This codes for CASSQDEKGFYGYTF.

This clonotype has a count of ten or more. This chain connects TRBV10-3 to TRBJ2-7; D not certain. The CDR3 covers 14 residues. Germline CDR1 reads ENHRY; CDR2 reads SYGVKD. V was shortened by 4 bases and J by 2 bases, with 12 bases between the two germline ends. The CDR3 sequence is CAISVGAATYEQYF. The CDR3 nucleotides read TGTGCCATCAGTGTCGGCGCAGCTACCTACGAGCAGTACTTC.

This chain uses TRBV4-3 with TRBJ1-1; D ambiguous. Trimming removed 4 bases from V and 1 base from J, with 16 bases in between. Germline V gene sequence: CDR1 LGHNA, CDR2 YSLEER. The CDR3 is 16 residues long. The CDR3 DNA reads TGCGCCAGCAGCCCTTATGGAGGTACGGAGAACACTGAAGCTTTCTTT. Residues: CASSPYGGTENTEAFF.

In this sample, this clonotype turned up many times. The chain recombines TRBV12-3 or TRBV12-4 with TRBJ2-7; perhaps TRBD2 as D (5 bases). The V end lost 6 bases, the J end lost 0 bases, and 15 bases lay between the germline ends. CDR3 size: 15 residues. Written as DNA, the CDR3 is TGTGCCAGCAGCCAAGGGAGTCGCAGCTCCTACGAGCAGTACTTC. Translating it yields CASSQGSRSSYEQYF.